Listed here are 18 T cell receptor beta chains from one sample, sequenced in a study of T cell responses to AZD1222 COVID-19 vaccine. Data came from immunoSEQ multiplex PCR; TCRdb stores just in-frame clones and leaves some out. The sample lists about 110,000 clones, about 90% seen once, with roughly 6.9% in the top ten. Specimen: peripheral blood, collected on day 0 of AZD1222 vaccination. These receptors all stem from an adult in good health.

This chain links TRBV12-3 or TRBV12-4 with TRBJ1-3; D is uncertain. The CDR3 contains 12 residues. V was clipped by 5 bases and J by 0 bases, with 2 bases between them. The CDR3 sequence is CASSPSGNTIYF. The CDR3 DNA reads TGTGCCAGCAGTCCCTCTGGAAACACCATATATTTT.

V usage is TRBV5-5 and J usage is TRBJ1-6, with D possibly matching TRBD1 (6 bases). Germline CDR1 reads SGHKS; CDR2 reads YYEKEE (reference sequence). This CDR3 is 16 amino acids long. V was clipped by 1 base and J by 4 bases, with 12 bases between them. The CDR3 loop reads CASSLRQGIYNSPLHF. CDR3 bases: TGTGCCAGCAGCTTGCGGCAGGGGATATATAATTCACCCCTCCACTTT.

Points on this clone: The same CDR3 also results from other DNA sequences found in this sample. The chain combines TRBV7-9 with TRBJ2-1; 8 bases are a match to TRBD2. The CDR3 is 15 amino acids. The germline gives CDR1 SEHNR, CDR2 FQNEAQ (reference sequence). The V gene end was trimmed by 1 base and the J gene end by 7 bases; junction bases not matched to a gene: 6. The CDR3 nucleotides read TGTGCCAGCAGCTTAGAAGCGGGGGAGGATAATGAGCAGTTCTTC. The encoded protein is CASSLEAGEDNEQFF. The full variable domain, in which reference TRBV7-9 and TRBJ2-1 provide the parts outside the CDR3, is DTGVSQNPRHKITKRGQNVTFRCDPISEHNRLYWYRQTLGQGPEFLTYFQNEAQLEKSRLLSDRFSAERPKGSFSTLEIQRTEQGDSAMYLCASSLEAGEDNEQFFGPGTRLTVL.

Of note for this clone: The sample carries other DNA sequences with the same CDR3. J is TRBJ2-1 and V is TRBV7-9; D gene uncertain. Trimming stripped 5 bases from V and 4 bases from J, with 15 bases between. Germline values: CDR1 SEHNR, CDR2 FQNEAQ (reference sequence). The CDR3 length is 15 residues. DNA for the CDR3: TGTGCCAGCAGCCTCGGCAGTGGTGGTTACAATGAGCAGTTCTTC. This gives the protein CASSLGSGGYNEQFF.

This clone was recorded only once. The rearrangement joins TRBV11-2 to TRBJ1-2; 9 nucleotides match TRBD1. CDR3 size: 14 residues. The germline V gene encodes CDR1 SGHAT and CDR2 FQNNGV. Unmatched junction bases numbered 4, after V lost 5 bases and J lost 3 bases. The CDR3 is CASSSRDRDYGYTF. DNA for the CDR3: TGTGCCAGCAGCAGCCGGGACAGGGACTATGGCTACACCTTC.

V gene TRBV19 combines with J gene TRBJ1-1; 9 bases line up with TRBD1. Per the germline V gene, CDR1 is LNHDA and CDR2 is SQIVND (reference sequence). J gave up 4 bases and V 2 bases, and 5 bases lay outside the gene matches. The CDR3 has 15 residues. CDR3 DNA: TGTGCCAGTAGTATAATATCGACAGGGGGCACTGAAGCTTTCTTT. Translation gives CASSIISTGGTEAFF.

The chain joins TRBV2 to TRBJ1-6, with D uncertain. Trimming shortened V by 4 bases and J by 0 bases, and 10 bases separated the two germline ends. The CDR3 is 16 amino acids. CDR1 and CDR2 from the germline V gene are SNHLY and FYNNEI. CDR3 coding DNA: TGTGCCAGCAGTGGTTCGTCCGGCTCCTATAATTCACCCCTCCACTTT. This encodes CASSGSSGSYNSPLHF.

The chain recombines TRBV18 with TRBJ2-4, with 8 bases that match TRBD1. V trimming: 3 bases; J trimming: 9 bases; junction bases outside the gene matches: 7. The CDR3 length is 14 residues. CDR1 is KGHSH, CDR2 LQKENI, per germline. DNA of the CDR3: TGTGCCAGCTCACCGGACAGGGCCCAGGGCATTCAGTACTTC. The encoded protein is CASSPDRAQGIQYF.

This clone was seen once. The V and J genes are TRBV19 and TRBJ1-3, with a tentative D call TRBD1 (5 bases). The germline V gene encodes CDR1 LNHDA and CDR2 SQIVND (reference sequence). V was cut by 10 bases and J by 2 bases, with 15 bases left in between. The CDR3 loop spans 14 amino acids. The DNA for the CDR3 is TGTGCCACCGCCGGGACCACCCCTGGAAACACCATATATTTT. Residues: CATAGTTPGNTIYF. Full variable domain (missing parts from reference TRBV19 and TRBJ1-3): DGGITQSPKYLFRKEGQNVTLSCEQNLNHDAMYWYRQDPGQGLRLIYYSQIVNDFQKGDIAEGYSVSREKKESFPLTVTSAQKNPTAFYLCATAGTTPGNTIYFGEGSWLTVV.

This rearrangement joins TRBV4-1 to TRBJ1-6, with TRBD1 as a possible D gene (5 bases). There are 17 residues in the CDR3. CDR1 and CDR2 from the germline V gene are MGHRA and YSYEKL. Trimming shortened V by 3 bases and J by 10 bases, and 22 bases separated the two germline ends. The CDR3 region has the DNA TGCGCCAGCAGCCAGGTGGGGCAGGGCACCCTTAGCTCACCCCTCCACTTT. As protein: CASSQVGQGTLSSPLHF.

V and J are TRBV4-3 and TRBJ1-1; D is unclear. The CDR3 runs to 15 residues. Germline loops: CDR1 LGHNA, CDR2 YSLEER. The germline V and J ends were trimmed by 0 bases and 4 bases, with 12 bases remaining between them. This chain's CDR3 is CASSQDYSWGTEAFF. The CDR3 nucleotides are TGCGCCAGCAGCCAAGATTACTCCTGGGGCACTGAAGCTTTCTTT.

CDR3 DNA: TGTGCCAGCACCCCCGCGAGGTCAGGATATGGCTACACCTTC. Translating gives CASTPARSGYGYTF. The chain employs TRBV2 and TRBJ1-2; no clear D gene. The CDR3 consists of 14 residues. V gave up 7 bases and J gave up 5 bases, with 17 bases separating them. CDR1 is SNHLY and CDR2 is FYNNEI in the germline V gene.

The chain recombines TRBV5-1 with TRBJ2-1, with TRBD2 identical over 7 bases. The V gene end was trimmed by 4 bases and the J gene end by 0 bases; junction bases not matched to a gene: 13. Germline assignment: CDR1 SGHRS and CDR2 YFSETQ. This CDR3 contains 18 residues. This CDR3 is CASSLGLGGGLSYNEQFF. CDR3 DNA: TGCGCCAGCAGCCTTGGACTGGGCGGGGGACTCTCCTACAATGAGCAGTTCTTC.

This rearrangement joins TRBV18 to TRBJ1-5; TRBD1 aligns across 7 bases. This CDR3 region has 14 residues. V dropped 5 bases and J dropped 6; count of bases not matched to a gene: 7. Germline-derived CDR1 and CDR2 are KGHSH and LQKENI. CDR3 DNA: TGTGCCAGCTCATGGGACAGCAAGGGTCAGCCCCAGCATTTT. Translated, it gives CASSWDSKGQPQHF.

The chain links TRBV30 to TRBJ1-2; no firm D call. Germline V gene lookup returns CDR1 GTSNPN and CDR2 SVGIG (reference sequence). V lost 8 bases, J lost 7 bases, and 11 bases lay in between. The CDR3 runs to 10 residues. The CDR3 reads CALGLGGYTF. CDR3 nucleotide sequence: TGTGCCCTGGGTTTAGGTGGCTACACCTTC.

The chain employs TRBV3-1 (or the pseudogene TRBV3-2) and TRBJ1-1; D is ambiguous. V lost 1 base and J lost 1, with 7 bases in between. The germline gives CDR1 LGHDT, CDR2 YNNKEL (reference sequence). The CDR3 has 14 residues. CDR3 DNA: TGTGCCAGCAGCCAAGTTCCAGAGAACACTGAAGCTTTCTTT. Translation gives CASSQVPENTEAFF.

The V and J genes are TRBV7-8 and TRBJ2-3, with TRBD2 matching over 10 bases. V lost 5 bases and J lost 5; bases outside the gene matches: 13. This CDR3 comprises 17 residues. Looked up from germline, CDR1 is SGHVS and CDR2 is FQNEAQ. The CDR3 region is CASSPYGAGGPRDTQYF. In DNA, the CDR3 is TGTGCCAGCAGCCCCTACGGAGCGGGGGGGCCGAGAGATACGCAGTATTTT.

This chain joins TRBV18 and TRBJ1-1; no clear D gene. V was cut by 0 bases and J by 3 bases, with 14 bases left in between. CDR3 length equals 16 residues. The germline V gene has CDR1 KGHSH and CDR2 LQKENI. The CDR3 coding sequence is TGTGCCAGCTCACCACCGTCTATGAGCAGCTACACTGAAGCTTTCTTT. This gives the protein CASSPPSMSSYTEAFF.